This TCR beta chain was observed in a study of Ad26.COV2.S vaccination and SARS-CoV-2 variants. In the study overall: The trial was COV1001 and the donor's arm was Ad26.COV2.S.

Assay used: immunoSEQ multiplex PCR; TCRdb lists only in-frame clones, some missing. The repertoire consists of more than 300,000 clones, with about 88% occurring once and the leading ten covering over 8.5%. Treatment of the sample: about 20 received Ad26.COV2.S at low or high dose, single or two shots; several received placebo; per-sample allocation not given. The study sampled participants on day 63 after the first vaccine or placebo injection. This clone was recorded once. The receptor's source is a person between 18 and 65 years old who received the Ad26.COV2.S COVID-19 vaccine or a placebo. This material consisted of peripheral blood, taken in a trial of Ad26.COV2.S vaccine versus placebo.

The DNA of the CDR3 is TGTGCCAGCAGCTCCGACAGGGCTCGGCTGGCTGGGGCCAACGTCCTGACTTTC. It encodes CASSSDRARLAGANVLTF. The chain recombines TRBV9 with TRBJ2-6; TRBD1 aligns across 7 bases. The CDR3 is made up of 18 amino acids. The trim removed 4 bases at V and 2 bases at J, leaving 12 bases unmatched. CDR1 and CDR2 (germline): SGDLS, YYNGEE.